The clone carrying this T cell receptor beta chain was seen at least ten times. These data are taken from a study of T cells after yellow fever vaccination. The CDR3 totals 15 residues. Trimming shortened V by 0 bases and J by 4 bases, and 12 bases separated the two germline ends. CDR1 is ENHRY, CDR2 SYGVKD, per germline. TCRdb re-derived calls from the 5' RACE reads in MiXCR, one entry per CDR3 protein. This sample yields approximately 250,000 distinct CDR3 sequences, of which 3.6% are seen a single time; over 15% belongs to the top ten. The chain carries TRBV10-3 and TRBJ2-5; D may be TRBD1 or TRBD2 (5 bases each). The receptor's source is a man aged 18 to 29 who received the YFV17D yellow fever vaccine. Material: PBMCs, obtained 15 days after the yellow fever booster vaccination. The DNA for the CDR3 is TGTGCCATCAGTGAGTCTAATTCAGGGACAGAGACCCAGTACTTC. Translating gives CAISESNSGTETQYF.